The 18 T cell receptor beta chains presented below share a single source sample, sequenced in a study of neurological immune-mediated disorders. As for time point: longitudinal time-point 1 (baseline). TCRdb itself ran the 5' RACE reads through MiXCR, one entry per CDR3 protein. The table shows fewer than 90,000 distinct CDR3 sequences, with 9.5% to 13% occurring only once. Sequencing was done on a sample of PBMCs. These receptors were obtained from a man aged 25-45 years in good health.

This clonotype was counted many times. This chain connects TRBV12-3 or TRBV12-4 to TRBJ2-1; 8 nucleotides match TRBD2. V was clipped by 5 bases and J by 10 bases; unmatched bases: 7. The CDR3 contains 13 residues. The DNA of the CDR3 is TGTGCCAGCAGTCCCACAGCGGGAGTGGAGCAGTTCTTC. This codes for CASSPTAGVEQFF.

This clonotype was recorded at least ten times. The chain joins TRBV10-1 to TRBJ2-7, with 7 positions matching TRBD1. Germline V gene lookup returns CDR1 WNHNN and CDR2 SYGVQD (reference sequence). This CDR3 is 14 amino acids long. V lost 8 bases to trimming and J lost 2 bases; unmatched junction nucleotides: 9. CDR3: CASLTQGITYEQYF. The CDR3 DNA follows: TGCGCCAGCTTGACACAGGGGATTACCTACGAGCAGTACTTC.

This clonotype was recorded at least ten times. The rearrangement joins TRBV10-2 to TRBJ2-3; D is ambiguous. Germline CDR1 is WSHSY and CDR2 is SAAADI. This CDR3 has 11 amino acids. Deletions cut 10 bases from V and 2 bases from J, with 7 bases between. CDR3 sequence: CATEATDTQYF. The CDR3 coding sequence is TGCGCCACAGAAGCCACAGATACGCAGTATTTT.

This clonotype was seen ten or more times. The rearrangement uses TRBV24-1 and TRBJ2-7; D may correspond to TRBD1 or TRBD2 (5 bases each). Germline loops: CDR1 KGHDR, CDR2 SFDVKD. The CDR3 runs 16 residues. The germline V and J ends were trimmed by 4 bases and 4 bases, with 19 bases remaining between them. The CDR3 loop reads CATSDRDANGPYEQYF. Written as DNA, the CDR3 is TGTGCCACCAGTGACCGGGACGCCAATGGACCATACGAGCAGTACTTC.

This clonotype has only one observation. V gene TRBV30 combines with J gene TRBJ1-3; D is unclear. V shed 7 bases and J shed 0 bases, with 7 bases lying between them. The CDR3 sequence is 12 residues long. Germline lookup yields CDR1 GTSNPN and CDR2 SVGIG (reference sequence). DNA of the CDR3: TGTGCCTCGGATGACTCTGGAAACACCATATATTTT. It translates to CASDDSGNTIYF.

In this sample, this clonotype turned up many times. The CDR3 spells CASSFGHYEQYF. The CDR3 DNA sequence: TGTGCCAGCAGTTTTGGGCACTACGAGCAGTACTTC. J is TRBJ2-7 and V is TRBV12-3 or TRBV12-4; the D is unclear. Trimming removed 3 bases at V and 3 bases at J, with 6 bases between. The length of the CDR3 is 12 residues.

The rearrangement uses TRBV27 and TRBJ2-1, with D unclear. The ends were cut back, 4 bases at V and 4 bases at J, with 17 bases in the middle. Germline values: CDR1 MNHEY, CDR2 SMNVEV (reference sequence). CDR3 length: 16 amino acids. CDR3 nucleotides: TGTGCCAGCAGTTCCTCCTTGGCCTCGGTATACAATGAGCAGTTCTTC. Protein product: CASSSSLASVYNEQFF.

Many counts were recorded for this clonotype. V is TRBV7-9 and J is TRBJ2-5; TRBD1 might be the D (5 bases). Germline assignment: CDR1 SEHNR and CDR2 FQNEAQ (reference sequence). The CDR3 runs 12 residues. V was pared by 10 bases and J by 3 bases, with 12 bases between. The CDR3 region is CATEGVEETQYF. CDR3 DNA sequence: TGTGCCACCGAAGGGGTCGAAGAGACCCAGTACTTC.

This clonotype appeared many times. The V call is TRBV20-1, the J call TRBJ2-1, with 8 bases that match TRBD1. Germline CDR1 and CDR2: DFQATT and SNEGSKA (reference sequence). The CDR3 loop spans 14 amino acids. The V and J ends lost 7 bases and 7 bases, in that order; junction bases with no gene match: 12. The CDR3 sequence: CSGRSQGARNEQFF. CDR3 bases: TGCAGTGGAAGATCCCAGGGGGCGCGGAATGAGCAGTTCTTC.

Ten or more counts support this clonotype. The J gene is TRBJ1-2, the V gene TRBV28; D gene ambiguous. Trimming shortened V by 9 bases and J by 10 bases, and 21 bases separated the two germline ends. Germline-derived CDR1 and CDR2 are MDHEN and SYDVKM. The CDR3 sequence is 13 residues long. The CDR3 DNA is TGTGCCAGTAGAAAAGGGCCGATAAACCCCTACACCTTC. Translation gives CASRKGPINPYTF.

This clonotype has a count of ten or more. The chain is built from TRBV5-5 and TRBJ2-3; 7 bases line up with TRBD2. The CDR3 length is 17 residues. The V gene's germline CDR1 is SGHKS and CDR2 YYEKEE (reference sequence). V gave up 2 bases and J gave up 0 bases; unmatched junction bases: 9. CDR3: CASSFWSGGGSTDTQYF. The CDR3 region has the DNA TGTGCCAGCAGCTTTTGGTCGGGGGGAGGGAGCACAGATACGCAGTATTTT.

This clonotype was recorded once. This may arise from a read error, as a much more abundant clone is one base away. V usage is TRBV19 and J usage is TRBJ2-4; 8 positions agree with TRBD2. Germline loops: CDR1 LNHDA, CDR2 SQIVND (reference sequence). There are 17 residues in the CDR3. CDR3 protein: CASSPVTSVIAKNIRYF. CDR3 sequence (DNA): TGTGCCAGTAGTCCAGTGACTAGCGTCATAGCCAAAAACATTCGGTACTTC.

This clonotype was seen ten or more times. The chain employs TRBV12-3 or TRBV12-4 and TRBJ2-7; 12 bases map to TRBD2. J was trimmed by 5 bases and V by 4 bases; bases with no gene match: 6. CDR3 size: 15 residues. CDR3 residues: CASSSGLAGFNEQYF. CDR3 nucleotide sequence: TGTGCCAGCAGTTCCGGACTAGCGGGATTCAACGAGCAGTACTTC.

Details on this clonotype: A much larger clone is a single base away; this may be a read error. The chain uses TRBV28 and TRBJ2-7, with D possibly TRBD1 on 6 matching bases. Germline CDR1 and CDR2: MDHEN and SYDVKM. The CDR3 loop spans 11 amino acids. The V end lost 8 bases, the J end lost 6 bases, and 11 bases lay between the germline ends. CDR3 in DNA: TGTGCCAGCGCCGCAGGGGTCGAGCAGTACTTC. This translates into CASAAGVEQYF. The full variable domain, in which reference TRBV28 and TRBJ2-7 provide the parts outside the CDR3, is DVKVTQSSRYLVKRTGEKVFLECVQDMDHENMFWYRQDPGLGLRLIYFSYDVKMKEKGDIPEGYSVSREKKERFSLILESASTNQTSMYLCASAAGVEQYFGPGTRLTVT.

With respect to this clonotype: Being one base from a much bigger clone, this may be a read error. This chain links TRBV4-2 with TRBJ2-1; D is possibly TRBD2 (5 bases). CDR1 and CDR2 (germline): LGHNA, YNFKEQ. Trimming took off 1 base at V and 9 bases at J, with 13 bases between the two ends. The CDR3 is made up of 14 amino acids. Written as DNA, the CDR3 is TGTGCCAGCAGCCAAGGGCTCGGGGAACGTGAGCAGTTCTTC. It translates to CASSQGLGEREQFF.

In its sample, this clonotype was seen many times. V usage is TRBV29-1 and J usage is TRBJ2-2; D is perhaps TRBD1 or TRBD2 (5 bases each). The CDR3 loop spans 14 amino acids. Germline V lookup: CDR1 SQVTM, CDR2 ANQGSEA. The V and J ends lost 6 bases and 0 bases respectively, with 11 bases between them. CDR3 sequence: CSVGRGANTGELFF. CDR3 DNA: TGCAGCGTCGGTCGGGGCGCGAACACCGGGGAGCTGTTTTTT.

Worth noting for this clonotype: A read error may explain this, as a much larger clone is one base away. The chain combines TRBV20-1 with TRBJ2-7, with 7 bases fitting TRBD2. Trimming took 3 bases from V and 8 from J; bases not matched to a gene: 10. The CDR3 loop spans 13 amino acids. Germline CDR1 is DFQATT and CDR2 is SNEGSKA (reference sequence). CDR3 coding DNA: TGCAGTGCTAGGGGGGGGAGAATCGGCAAGCAGTACTTC. Its translation is CSARGGRIGKQYF.

This clonotype came up many times. This chain uses TRBV7-9 with TRBJ2-7; TRBD1 might be the D (5 bases). V lost 4 bases, J lost 0 bases, and 13 bases lay in between. The CDR3 consists of 15 residues. Germline lookup yields CDR1 SEHNR and CDR2 FQNEAQ (reference sequence). The CDR3 sequence is CASSSTAPSSYEQYF. Here the CDR3 DNA reads TGTGCCAGCAGCTCGACAGCGCCGAGCTCCTACGAGCAGTACTTC.